The 26 T cell receptor beta chains below were found in one sample sequenced in a study of T cell changes during pregnancy in multiple sclerosis. Profiled with immunoSEQ multiplex PCR; TCRdb holds only in-frame clones, not every one. The data hold about 100,000 clones, with about nine tenths observed a single time. This material consisted of peripheral blood, taken after pregnancy. These receptors were collected from a female donor with multiple sclerosis, enrolled in a pregnancy study.

The chain couples TRBV7-2 to TRBJ1-2; 10 bases map to TRBD1. The germline V gene has CDR1 SGHTA and CDR2 FQGNSA. The CDR3 runs to 14 residues. Germline trimming cut 1 base from V and 8 bases from J; bases unmatched to any gene: 4. CDR3 in DNA: TGTGCCAGCAGCTTAGGACAGGGGGCTTCCGGCTACACCTTC. It codes for CASSLGQGASGYTF.

The CDR3, as DNA: TGTGCCAGCAGTTTATTCGGGACAGGGTTATATGGCTACACCTTC. The encoded protein is CASSLFGTGLYGYTF. This chain links TRBV28 with TRBJ1-2; 9 bases line up with TRBD1. Germline V gene data show CDR1 as MDHEN and CDR2 as SYDVKM. The CDR3 is made up of 15 amino acids. V shed 1 base, J shed 5 bases, and the junction held 5 bases outside the gene matches.

In DNA, the CDR3 is TGTGCCAGCAGTCGGCGGGAGTCCTACGAGCAGTACTTC. Translation gives CASSRRESYEQYF. This chain connects TRBV27 to TRBJ2-7; 7 bases map to TRBD2. V lost 5 bases to trimming and J lost 1 base; unmatched junction nucleotides: 2. The CDR3 covers 13 residues. Germline V gene data show CDR1 as MNHEY and CDR2 as SMNVEV (reference sequence).

V is TRBV28 and J is TRBJ2-6; TRBD2 agrees at 9 bases. The germline CDR1 and CDR2 sequences are MDHEN and SYDVKM. With V trimmed by 7 bases and J by 0 bases, 7 bases remained unmatched. The CDR3 is 17 residues long. As DNA, the CDR3 is TGTGCCAGCACTACCAGGCGGGAGGGCTCTGGGGCCAACGTCCTGACTTTC. Translation gives CASTTRREGSGANVLTF.

The J gene is TRBJ1-3, the V gene TRBV30; perhaps TRBD1 as D (5 bases). CDR1 and CDR2 (germline): GTSNPN, SVGIG (reference sequence). CDR3 length: 14 residues. V was shortened by 2 bases and J by 3 bases, with 11 bases between the two germline ends. CDR3 sequence reads: CAWSPSGLGNTIYF. As DNA, the CDR3 is TGTGCCTGGAGTCCCTCGGGACTTGGAAACACCATATATTTT.

The chain employs TRBV2 and TRBJ2-5; 14 nucleotides align to TRBD2. The CDR3 extends over 18 amino acids. Germline lookup yields CDR1 SNHLY and CDR2 FYNNEI. V was pared by 6 bases and J by 5 bases, with 14 bases of the junction left unmatched. The DNA for the CDR3 is TGTGCCAGCAGGGGAGAGCCAGGACTAGCGGGAGGCTTTGAGACCCAGTACTTC. It encodes CASRGEPGLAGGFETQYF. The full variable domain, with the rest looked up from reference TRBV2 and TRBJ2-5, is EPEVTQTPSHQVTQMGQEVILRCVPISNHLYFYWYRQILGQKVEFLVSFYNNEISEKSEIFDDQFSVERPDGSNFTLKIRSTKLEDSAMYFCASRGEPGLAGGFETQYFGPGTRLLVL.

The chain combines TRBV7-9 with TRBJ2-3; 8 positions agree with TRBD2. Unmatched junction bases numbered 8, after V lost 5 bases and J lost 1 base. The CDR3 spans 16 residues. The germline V gene encodes CDR1 SEHNR and CDR2 FQNEAQ (reference sequence). The CDR3 nucleotides are TGTGCCAGCAGCGCCACCAAAGCGGGGGGCACAGATACGCAGTATTTT. Translation: CASSATKAGGTDTQYF.

V and J are TRBV19 and TRBJ2-1; 11 nucleotides line up with TRBD2. CDR3 length equals 18 residues. J lost 3 bases, V lost 0 bases, and 7 bases had no gene match. Per the germline V gene, CDR1 is LNHDA and CDR2 is SQIVND (reference sequence). The CDR3 sequence: CASSIDSTSGGFYNEQFF. The DNA for the CDR3 is TGTGCCAGTAGTATAGATTCTACTAGCGGGGGTTTCTACAATGAGCAGTTCTTC.

The J gene is TRBJ1-1, the V gene TRBV13; 8 bases agree with TRBD1. The junction had 10 bases not matched to a gene; V was cut back by 5 bases and J by 5 bases. This CDR3 contains 15 residues. CDR1 and CDR2 (germline): PRHDT, FYEKMQ (reference sequence). The CDR3 here is CASSLDRGPRTEAFF. Written as DNA, the CDR3 is TGTGCCAGCAGCCTCGACAGGGGCCCCAGAACTGAAGCTTTCTTT.

Turning to this clone: Distinct nucleotide sequences in the sample also encode this CDR3. This chain joins TRBV9 and TRBJ2-2; D may be TRBD2 (6 bases). Germline V lookup: CDR1 SGDLS, CDR2 YYNGEE. The ends were cut back, 0 bases at V and 4 bases at J, with 10 bases in the middle. The CDR3 length is 15 residues. The CDR3 DNA reads TGTGCCAGCAGCGTAGAAACCGGGGGCACCGGGGAGCTGTTTTTT. Protein product: CASSVETGGTGELFF.

The V gene is TRBV18, the J gene TRBJ1-3; possibly TRBD1 for D (6 bases). Trimming pared 3 bases from V and 6 bases from J, leaving 12 bases between. Germline V gene data show CDR1 as KGHSH and CDR2 as LQKENI. CDR3 size: 14 residues. The CDR3 loop is CASSPVDRANTIYF. CDR3 in DNA: TGTGCCAGCTCACCTGTGGACAGAGCAAACACCATATATTTT. The variable domain in full, completed from reference TRBV18 and TRBJ1-3, reads NAGVMQNPRHLVRRRGQEARLRCSPMKGHSHVYWYRQLPEEGLKFMVYLQKENIIDESGMPKERFSAEFPKEGPSILRIQQVVRGDSAAYFCASSPVDRANTIYFGEGSWLTVV.

This rearrangement joins TRBV19 to TRBJ2-1; 11 positions match TRBD2. V lost 4 bases to trimming and J lost 7 bases; unmatched junction nucleotides: 6. Per germline, CDR1 LNHDA and CDR2 SQIVND (reference sequence). The CDR3 covers 15 residues. The CDR3 protein is CASSKTSGVVNEQFF. The CDR3 DNA reads TGTGCCAGTAGTAAGACTAGCGGGGTTGTAAATGAGCAGTTCTTC. The full variable domain, rest sourced from reference TRBV19 and TRBJ2-1, is DGGITQSPKYLFRKEGQNVTLSCEQNLNHDAMYWYRQDPGQGLRLIYYSQIVNDFQKGDIAEGYSVSREKKESFPLTVTSAQKNPTAFYLCASSKTSGVVNEQFFGPGTRLTVL.

V gene TRBV5-4 combines with J gene TRBJ2-7; 8 bases align to TRBD1. CDR3 size: 15 residues. The J segment lost 6 bases and the V segment lost 3 bases, leaving 11 bases of the junction unmatched. In germline, CDR1 is SGHNT, CDR2 YYREEE (reference sequence). The chain's CDR3 is CASSSRELTGGEQYF. CDR3 nucleotides: TGTGCCAGCAGCTCAAGAGAGCTTACAGGGGGCGAGCAGTACTTC.

The rearrangement uses TRBV6-1 and TRBJ2-7, with 9 nucleotides matching TRBD1. Germline V lookup: CDR1 MNHNS, CDR2 SASEGT. There are 14 residues in the CDR3. Losses at the gene ends were 5 bases for V and 4 bases for J; bases not matched to a gene: 6. As DNA, the CDR3 is TGTGCCAGCAGTTGGGACAGGGAACGGTACGAGCAGTACTTC. As protein: CASSWDRERYEQYF.

V and J are TRBV19 and TRBJ2-3; no firm D call. V lost 4 bases and J lost 7, with 15 bases in between. The CDR3 contains 14 residues. Germline assignment: CDR1 LNHDA and CDR2 SQIVND (reference sequence). CDR3 nucleotide sequence: TGTGCCAGTAGTACCCAGCCTAGATCACATACGCAGTATTTT. It translates to CASSTQPRSHTQYF.

This chain uses TRBV29-1 with TRBJ1-1, with 8 bases aligning to TRBD1. Germline V gene lookup returns CDR1 SQVTM and CDR2 ANQGSEA. V shed 7 bases, J shed 0 bases, and the junction held 1 base outside the gene matches. The CDR3 length is 12 residues. The CDR3 nucleotides are TGCAGCGGGGGACAGGTGAACACTGAAGCTTTCTTT. Translated: CSGGQVNTEAFF.

Comments on this clone: This sample also contains other DNA sequences that code for the same CDR3. In nucleotides, the CDR3 is TGTGCCAGCAGCTTAGTGGGCGGGGGGTCCTACAATGAGCAGTTCTTC. This sequence encodes CASSLVGGGSYNEQFF. J is TRBJ2-1 and V is TRBV7-9; 8 bases are shared with TRBD2. CDR1 and CDR2 from the germline V gene are SEHNR and FQNEAQ (reference sequence). CDR3 size: 16 residues. Trimming took 1 base from V and 1 from J; bases not matched to a gene: 3.

The table lists this clone with a count of one. The chain links TRBV18 to TRBJ1-5; possible D gene TRBD1, 5 bases. CDR1 is KGHSH, CDR2 LQKENI, per germline. Trimming stripped 2 bases from V and 7 bases from J, with 12 bases between. This CDR3 region has 14 residues. The CDR3 here is CASSPGRGGQPQHF. The DNA of the CDR3 is TGTGCCAGCTCACCAGGGAGGGGCGGCCAGCCCCAGCATTTT.

This sequence joins TRBV7-3 and TRBJ2-1; TRBD2 matches 15 bases. This CDR3 is 17 amino acids long. V was pared by 0 bases and J by 5 bases, with 2 bases of the junction left unmatched. Per germline, CDR1 SGHTA and CDR2 FQGTGA. The chain's CDR3 is CASSLTGLAGGDNEQFF. The CDR3 region has the DNA TGTGCCAGCAGCTTAACGGGACTAGCGGGAGGAGACAATGAGCAGTTCTTC. The full variable domain, in which reference TRBV7-3 and TRBJ2-1 provide the parts outside the CDR3, is GAGVSQTPSNKVTEKGKYVELRCDPISGHTALYWYRQSLGQGPEFLIYFQGTGAADDSGLPNDRFFAVRPEGSVSTLKIQRTERGDSAVYLCASSLTGLAGGDNEQFFGPGTRLTVL.

The rearrangement joins TRBV5-4 to TRBJ1-6; possible D gene TRBD1, 5 bases. Deletions cut 4 bases from V and 13 bases from J, with 21 bases between. The CDR3 loop spans 15 amino acids. Germline V lookup: CDR1 SGHNT, CDR2 YYREEE (reference sequence). The CDR3 spells CASSPTVSNNWPLHF. The CDR3 nucleotides are TGTGCCAGCAGCCCGACAGTGTCCAATAATTGGCCCCTCCACTTT.

Only a few counts were recorded for this clone. This sequence joins TRBV2 and TRBJ1-3; D is unresolved. The CDR3 loop spans 17 amino acids. Germline CDR1 is SNHLY and CDR2 is FYNNEI. Trimming took 0 bases from V and 4 from J, leaving 16 bases between them. Written as DNA, the CDR3 is TGTGCCAGCAGTGAAGCGCTCGCAGGCCTTGCCGGAAACACCATATATTTT. This sequence encodes CASSEALAGLAGNTIYF.

The chain links TRBV2 to TRBJ2-5; 9 bases align to TRBD2. CDR3 length equals 14 residues. Per the germline V gene, CDR1 is SNHLY and CDR2 is FYNNEI. The junction had 7 bases not matched to a gene; V was cut back by 6 bases and J by 5 bases. The CDR3 loop reads CASRFASGEETQYF. CDR3 coding DNA: TGTGCCAGCAGATTTGCTAGCGGGGAGGAGACCCAGTACTTC.

V gene TRBV2 combines with J gene TRBJ1-4; 11 bases are a match to TRBD1. The trim removed 6 bases at V and 7 bases at J, leaving 4 bases unmatched. Per the germline V gene, CDR1 is SNHLY and CDR2 is FYNNEI. The CDR3 extends over 14 amino acids. CDR3 nucleotides: TGTGCCAGCAGGGACAGGGGGCGCGGTGAAAAACTGTTTTTT. The encoded protein is CASRDRGRGEKLFF.

The rearrangement links TRBV6-5 to TRBJ2-6; 12 bases match TRBD2. The CDR3 runs 15 residues. CDR1 MNHEY and CDR2 SVGAGI come from the germline V gene. J was trimmed by 2 bases and V by 10 bases; bases with no gene match: 3. The CDR3 region is CATLAGGTGANVLTF. CDR3 bases: TGTGCCACGCTAGCGGGGGGGACTGGGGCCAACGTCCTGACTTTC.

The chain couples TRBV5-1 to TRBJ2-1; 7 positions agree with TRBD2. Per germline, CDR1 SGHRS and CDR2 YFSETQ. V shed 0 bases, J shed 2 bases, and the junction held 2 bases outside the gene matches. The CDR3 has 15 amino acids. CDR3 DNA sequence: TGCGCCAGCAGCTTGGGGGAGGGCGCCTACAATGAGCAGTTCTTC. It codes for CASSLGEGAYNEQFF.

This chain joins TRBV6-1 and TRBJ2-2; TRBD2 matches 10 bases. The CDR3 has 14 amino acids. Germline CDR1 MNHNS, CDR2 SASEGT. J was trimmed by 7 bases and V by 11 bases; bases with no gene match: 10. The CDR3 DNA reads as TGTGCCGGATCGCTAGCGGGAGAAAACGGGGAGCTGTTTTTT. Protein: CAGSLAGENGELFF.